This T cell receptor (beta chain) derives from a study of T cell changes during pregnancy in multiple sclerosis. The CDR3 length is 15 residues. The germline CDR1 and CDR2 sequences are SGHRS and YFSETQ. The ends were cut back, 2 bases at V and 0 bases at J, with 9 bases in the middle. The repertoire was sequenced with immunoSEQ multiplex PCR; TCRdb's copy has only in-frame clones and lacks some. This table has under 150,000 clones, roughly 97% appearing once. This sequence was found in a female donor with multiple sclerosis, enrolled in a pregnancy study. The chain carries TRBV5-1 and TRBJ2-4; a weak D match, TRBD1 (5 bases). The sequences come from peripheral blood, collected after pregnancy. The CDR3 loop reads CASSFSQGAKNIQYF. Written as DNA, the CDR3 is TGCGCCAGCAGCTTTTCCCAGGGAGCCAAAAACATTCAGTACTTC.